This TCR beta chain was documented in a study of siplizumab effects on memory and regulatory T cells. Per the germline V gene, CDR1 is MDHEN and CDR2 is SYDVKM. The CDR3 is made up of 12 amino acids. Between the trimmed V and J ends, which lost 1 base and 7 bases, there was a span of 8 bases. Only in-frame clones appear in the TCRdb table, and some are missing; sequencing was by immunoSEQ multiplex PCR. In the table there are some 100,000 clones, 90% to 95% of which are singletons. Turning to this clone: Its antigen is unknown.

Study conclusions and caveats: With siplizumab, Treg-derived clones averaged roughly 70% of mappable alloreactive CD4+ clones, versus 25% to 30% in controls. An assignable phenotype, naive or memory, was missing from roughly 80-95% of proliferating CD4+ or CD8+ clones.

This TCR came from a human donor in good health. Sequences were obtained from Tregs sorted from blood. This chain joins TRBV28 and TRBJ2-7, with D possibly matching TRBD2 (5 bases). In DNA, the CDR3 is TGTGCCAGCAGTTTATTGAGGGCAGAGCAGTACTTC. This codes for CASSLLRAEQYF.